The present TCR beta chain was sequenced within a study of chemoradiotherapy in HPV16-positive cancers. Study results and limitations: Better recurrence-free survival went with HPV-responsive T-cell expansion in HPV16-positive patients. During treatment, candidate HPV-specific clones and E7-related motifs expanded in tumor. Functional assays defining HPV-specific T cells used only a couple of HPV16-positive patients.

A note on this clone: Its target is unknown.

Sequencing used immunoSEQ multiplex PCR; TCRdb keeps in-frame clones, though not all of them. The sample records about 4,000 clones, roughly 80% being singletons. The CDR3 spans 13 residues. V lost 7 bases and J 6 bases, leaving 16 bases between the germline ends. Per germline, CDR1 SGHVS and CDR2 FQNEAQ. Over chemoradiotherapy, repertoires were sampled more than once. The chain carries TRBV7-8 and TRBJ2-7; D is perhaps TRBD1 (6 bases). The specimen was collected from a patient who underwent chemoradiotherapy. This receptor was identified in a human donor with HPV-associated anogenital cancer. The CDR3 DNA reads as TGTGCCAGCAACGATAGGGGGAATGGCGAGCAGTACTTC. Protein: CASNDRGNGEQYF.